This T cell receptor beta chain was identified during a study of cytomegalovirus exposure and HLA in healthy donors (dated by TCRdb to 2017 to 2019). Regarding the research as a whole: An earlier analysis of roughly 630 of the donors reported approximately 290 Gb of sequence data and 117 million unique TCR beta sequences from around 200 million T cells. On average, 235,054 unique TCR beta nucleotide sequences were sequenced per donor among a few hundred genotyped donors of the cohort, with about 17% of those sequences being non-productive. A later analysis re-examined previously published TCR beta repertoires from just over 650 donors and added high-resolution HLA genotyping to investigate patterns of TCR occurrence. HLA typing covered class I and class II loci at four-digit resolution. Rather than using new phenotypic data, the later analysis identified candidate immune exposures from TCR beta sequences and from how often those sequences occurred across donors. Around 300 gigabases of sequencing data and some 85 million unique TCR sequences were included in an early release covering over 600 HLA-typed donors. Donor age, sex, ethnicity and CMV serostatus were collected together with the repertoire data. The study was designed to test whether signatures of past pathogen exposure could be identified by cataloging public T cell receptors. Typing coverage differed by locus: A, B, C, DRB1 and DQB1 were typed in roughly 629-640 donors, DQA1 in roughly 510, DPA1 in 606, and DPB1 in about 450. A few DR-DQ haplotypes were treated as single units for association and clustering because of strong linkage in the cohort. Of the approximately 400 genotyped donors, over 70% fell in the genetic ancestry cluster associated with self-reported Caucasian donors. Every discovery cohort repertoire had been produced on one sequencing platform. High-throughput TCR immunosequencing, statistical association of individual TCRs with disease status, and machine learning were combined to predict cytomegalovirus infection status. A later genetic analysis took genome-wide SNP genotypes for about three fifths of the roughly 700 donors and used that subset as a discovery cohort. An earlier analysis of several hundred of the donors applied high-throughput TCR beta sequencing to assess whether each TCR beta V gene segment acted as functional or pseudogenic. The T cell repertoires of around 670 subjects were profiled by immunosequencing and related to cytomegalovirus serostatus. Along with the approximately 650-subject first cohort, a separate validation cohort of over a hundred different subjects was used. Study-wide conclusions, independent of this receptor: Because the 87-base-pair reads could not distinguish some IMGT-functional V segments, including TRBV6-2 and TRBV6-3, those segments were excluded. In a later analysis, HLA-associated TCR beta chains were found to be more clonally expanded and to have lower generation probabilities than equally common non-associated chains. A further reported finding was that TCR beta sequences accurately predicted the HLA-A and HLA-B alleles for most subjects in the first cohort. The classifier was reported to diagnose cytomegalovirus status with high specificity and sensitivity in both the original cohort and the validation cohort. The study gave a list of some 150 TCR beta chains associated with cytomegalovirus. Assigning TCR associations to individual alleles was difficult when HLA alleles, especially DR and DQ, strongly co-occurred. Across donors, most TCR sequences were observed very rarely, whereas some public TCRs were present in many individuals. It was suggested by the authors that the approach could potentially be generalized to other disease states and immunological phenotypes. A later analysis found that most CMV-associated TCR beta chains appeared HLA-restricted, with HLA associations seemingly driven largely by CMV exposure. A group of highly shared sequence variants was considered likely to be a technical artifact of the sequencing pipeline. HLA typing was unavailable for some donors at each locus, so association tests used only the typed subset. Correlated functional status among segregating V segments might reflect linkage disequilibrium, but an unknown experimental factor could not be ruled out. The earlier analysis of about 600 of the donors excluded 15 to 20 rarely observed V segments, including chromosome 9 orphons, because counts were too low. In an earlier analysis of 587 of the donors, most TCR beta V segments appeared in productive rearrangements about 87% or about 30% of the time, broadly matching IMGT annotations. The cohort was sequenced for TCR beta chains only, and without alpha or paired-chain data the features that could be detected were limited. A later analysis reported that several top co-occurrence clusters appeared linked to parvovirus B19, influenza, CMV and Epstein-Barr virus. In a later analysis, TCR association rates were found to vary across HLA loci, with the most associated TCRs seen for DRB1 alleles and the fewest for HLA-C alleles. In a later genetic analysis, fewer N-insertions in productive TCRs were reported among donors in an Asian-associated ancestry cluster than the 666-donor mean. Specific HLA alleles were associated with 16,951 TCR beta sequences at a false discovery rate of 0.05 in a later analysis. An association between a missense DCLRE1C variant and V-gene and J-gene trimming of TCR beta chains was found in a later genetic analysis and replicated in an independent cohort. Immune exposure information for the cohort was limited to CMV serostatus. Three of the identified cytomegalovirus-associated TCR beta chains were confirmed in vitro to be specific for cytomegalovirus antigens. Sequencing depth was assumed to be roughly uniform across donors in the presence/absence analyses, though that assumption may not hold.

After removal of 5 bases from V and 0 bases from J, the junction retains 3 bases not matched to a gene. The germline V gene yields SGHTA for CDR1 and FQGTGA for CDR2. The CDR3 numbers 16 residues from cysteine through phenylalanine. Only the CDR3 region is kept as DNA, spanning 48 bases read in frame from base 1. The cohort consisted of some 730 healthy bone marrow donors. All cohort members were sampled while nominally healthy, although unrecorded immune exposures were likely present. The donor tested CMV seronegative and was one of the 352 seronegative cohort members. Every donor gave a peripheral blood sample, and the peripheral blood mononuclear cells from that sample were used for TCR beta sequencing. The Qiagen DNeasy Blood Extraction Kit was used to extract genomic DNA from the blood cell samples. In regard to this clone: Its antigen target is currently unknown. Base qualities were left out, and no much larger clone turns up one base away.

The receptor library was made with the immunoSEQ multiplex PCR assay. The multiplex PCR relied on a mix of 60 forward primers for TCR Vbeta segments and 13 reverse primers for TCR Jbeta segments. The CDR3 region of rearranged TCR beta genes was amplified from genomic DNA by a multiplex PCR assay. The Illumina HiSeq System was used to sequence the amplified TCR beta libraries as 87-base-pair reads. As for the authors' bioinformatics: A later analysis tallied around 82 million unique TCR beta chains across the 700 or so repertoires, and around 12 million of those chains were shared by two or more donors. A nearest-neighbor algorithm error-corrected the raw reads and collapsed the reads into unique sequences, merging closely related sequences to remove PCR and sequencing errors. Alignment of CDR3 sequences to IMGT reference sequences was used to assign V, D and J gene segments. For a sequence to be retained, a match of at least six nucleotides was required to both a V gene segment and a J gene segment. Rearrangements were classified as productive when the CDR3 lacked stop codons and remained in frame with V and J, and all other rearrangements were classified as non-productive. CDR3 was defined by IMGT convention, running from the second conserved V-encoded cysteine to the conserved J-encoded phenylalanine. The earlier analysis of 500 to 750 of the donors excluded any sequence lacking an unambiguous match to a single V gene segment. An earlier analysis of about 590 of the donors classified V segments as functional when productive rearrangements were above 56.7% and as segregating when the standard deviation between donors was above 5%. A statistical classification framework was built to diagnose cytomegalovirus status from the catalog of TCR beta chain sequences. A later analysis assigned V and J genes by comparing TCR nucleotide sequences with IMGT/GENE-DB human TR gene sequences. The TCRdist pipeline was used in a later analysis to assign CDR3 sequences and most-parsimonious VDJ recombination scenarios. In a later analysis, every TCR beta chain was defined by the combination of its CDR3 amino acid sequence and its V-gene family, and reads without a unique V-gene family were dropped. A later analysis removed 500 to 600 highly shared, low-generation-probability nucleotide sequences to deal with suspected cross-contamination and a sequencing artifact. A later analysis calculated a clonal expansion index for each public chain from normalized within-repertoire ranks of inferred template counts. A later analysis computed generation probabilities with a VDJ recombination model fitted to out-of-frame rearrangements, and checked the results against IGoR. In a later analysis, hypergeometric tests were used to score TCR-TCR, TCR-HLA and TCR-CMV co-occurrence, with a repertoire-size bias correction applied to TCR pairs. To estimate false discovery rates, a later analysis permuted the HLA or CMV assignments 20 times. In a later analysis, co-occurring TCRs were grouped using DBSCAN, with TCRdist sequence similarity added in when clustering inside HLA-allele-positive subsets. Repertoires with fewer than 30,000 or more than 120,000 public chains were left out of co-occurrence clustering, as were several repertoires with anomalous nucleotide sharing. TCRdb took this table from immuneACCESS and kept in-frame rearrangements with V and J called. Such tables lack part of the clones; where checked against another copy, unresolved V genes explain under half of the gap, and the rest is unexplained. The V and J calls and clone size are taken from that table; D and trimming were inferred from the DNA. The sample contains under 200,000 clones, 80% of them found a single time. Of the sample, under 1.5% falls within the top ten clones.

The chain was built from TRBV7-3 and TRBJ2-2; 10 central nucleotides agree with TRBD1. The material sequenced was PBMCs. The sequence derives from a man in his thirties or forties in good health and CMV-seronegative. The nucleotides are TGTGCCAGCAGCACGACAGGGGGCGCGAACACCGGGGAGCTGTTTTTT. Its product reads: CASSTTGGANTGELFF.